The next 13 T cell receptor beta chains were all read from a single sample in a study of Tregs in tolerant kidney transplant recipients. Here immunoSEQ multiplex PCR was the method, and the copy in TCRdb shows in-frame clones only, minus some. This sample yields 65,000 to 85,000 clones, of which 90% to 95% are seen a single time; around 1.4% belongs to the top ten. Recipients received nonmyeloablative bone marrow transplants from related graft donors, with transient mixed chimerism. The sample was CD4+ T cells from blood (PBMCs), taken 24 months after the transplant. The origin of the receptors is a human patient who received a combined kidney and bone marrow transplant. The graft donor may have given rise to some T cells.

The gene calls are TRBV10-3 and TRBJ2-2; 8 bases are a match to TRBD2. Germline V lookup: CDR1 ENHRY, CDR2 SYGVKD. The CDR3 is made up of 15 amino acids. J gave up 4 bases and V 10 bases, and 11 bases lay outside the gene matches. The CDR3 nucleotides read TGTGCCACCATCCGAGGACTAGCAGGCACCGGGGAGCTGTTTTTT. Its translation: CATIRGLAGTGELFF.

The chain employs TRBV9 and TRBJ1-2; 7 bases match TRBD1. Germline CDR1 is SGDLS and CDR2 is YYNGEE. The CDR3 runs 13 residues. The junction had 2 bases not matched to a gene; V was cut back by 0 bases and J by 6 bases. As DNA, the CDR3 is TGTGCCAGCAGCGTAGATGGGACAGATGGCTACACCTTC. It translates to CASSVDGTDGYTF.

The chain has TRBV18 and TRBJ2-4; the D gene is possibly TRBD1 (6 bases). The germline CDR1 and CDR2 sequences are KGHSH and LQKENI. The CDR3 has 16 amino acids. The germline V and J ends were trimmed by 5 bases and 0 bases, with 14 bases remaining between them. DNA of the CDR3: TGTGCCAGCTCATTTTGGGCAGGGGAAGCCAAAAACATTCAGTACTTC. This encodes CASSFWAGEAKNIQYF.

The rearrangement joins TRBV7-6 to TRBJ2-6; D possibly corresponds to TRBD1 (6 bases). The CDR3 contains 16 residues. Germline V gene lookup returns CDR1 SGHVS and CDR2 FNYEAQ. The V gene lost 5 bases and the J gene lost 1 base, with 12 bases spanning the gap. The CDR3 loop is CASSPGTLSGANVLTF. CDR3 bases: TGTGCCAGCAGCCCCGGGACACTATCTGGGGCCAACGTCCTGACTTTC.

The chain carries TRBV6-1 and TRBJ2-1; TRBD2 is a possible D gene (7 bases). Germline V lookup: CDR1 MNHNS, CDR2 SASEGT. There are 16 residues in the CDR3. Trimming took off 4 bases at V and 5 bases at J, with 18 bases between the two ends. Here the CDR3 reads CASSVGGGLGNNEQFF. CDR3 coding DNA: TGTGCCAGCAGTGTGGGGGGGGGCTTGGGAAACAATGAGCAGTTCTTC.

The J gene is TRBJ1-4, the V gene TRBV5-1; 9 nucleotides align to TRBD1. V lost 1 base to trimming and J lost 0 bases; unmatched junction nucleotides: 10. Germline CDR1 SGHRS, CDR2 YFSETQ. There are 19 residues in the CDR3. The CDR3 nucleotides read TGCGCCAGCAGCTTGTCCTGGACAGGGGTGGGGTCAACTAATGAAAAACTGTTTTTT. Protein sequence: CASSLSWTGVGSTNEKLFF.

This clone has just a few counts. The gene calls are TRBV5-1 and TRBJ2-2; TRBD2 agrees at 7 bases. J was trimmed by 0 bases and V by 1 base; bases with no gene match: 3. The length of the CDR3 is 16 residues. Germline V gene data show CDR1 as SGHRS and CDR2 as YFSETQ. CDR3 loop: CASSLREVSNTGELFF. The CDR3 nucleotides read TGCGCCAGCAGCTTGCGGGAGGTGTCGAACACCGGGGAGCTGTTTTTT.

The chain recombines TRBV29-1 with TRBJ2-4; D is ambiguous. Deletions cut 6 bases from V and 5 bases from J, with 11 bases between. This CDR3 has 12 residues. Germline V lookup: CDR1 SQVTM, CDR2 ANQGSEA. CDR3 DNA: TGCAGCGTCCAGGTTTACCAAAACATTCAGTACTTC. Translating gives CSVQVYQNIQYF.

The rearrangement joins TRBV7-2 to TRBJ2-5; possibly TRBD1 for D (7 bases). The J call may be mistaken, given a closer DNA end match to TRBJ2-7. CDR1 is SGHTA and CDR2 is FQGNSA in the germline V gene. This CDR3 has 16 amino acids. CDR3 nucleotide sequence: TGTGCCAGCAGCTTTCTGCCCGCGGGACAGTCCTACGAGCAGTACTTC. Translating it yields CASSFLPAGQSYEQYF.

V and J are TRBV6-1 and TRBJ1-4; the D is unclear. Looked up from germline, CDR1 is MNHNS and CDR2 is SASEGT. This CDR3 contains 14 residues. V shed 5 bases and J shed 0 bases, with 7 bases lying between them. CDR3 sequence reads: CASSRTATNEKLFF. Here the CDR3 DNA reads TGTGCCAGCAGTCGGACTGCAACTAATGAAAAACTGTTTTTT.

The J gene is TRBJ2-6, the V gene TRBV7-2; TRBD1 agrees at 11 bases. The CDR3 consists of 16 residues. CDR1 and CDR2 from the germline V gene are SGHTA and FQGNSA. J was trimmed by 2 bases and V by 5 bases; bases with no gene match: 2. CDR3 nucleotides: TGTGCCAGCAGCAGGACAGGGGGCCCTGGGGCCAACGTCCTGACTTTC. Translating gives CASSRTGGPGANVLTF.

The V and J genes are TRBV6-6 and TRBJ1-2; 7 positions agree with TRBD1. The J segment lost 4 bases and the V segment lost 0 bases, leaving 8 bases of the junction unmatched. From germline, CDR1 is MNHNY and CDR2 SVGAGI (reference sequence). The CDR3 is 16 amino acids. This CDR3 is CASSYSYRGDGYGYTF. The CDR3 DNA is TGTGCCAGCAGTTACTCGTACAGGGGCGATGGCTATGGCTACACCTTC.

This clone was counted once. The chain joins TRBV2 to TRBJ1-5; 7 bases line up with TRBD1. This CDR3 is built from 15 residues. In germline, CDR1 is SNHLY, CDR2 FYNNEI. V trimming: 2 bases; J trimming: 4 bases; junction bases outside the gene matches: 5. The CDR3 DNA follows: TGTGCCAGCAGTGAAACAGGGGTACGAAATCAGCCCCAGCATTTT. Translation: CASSETGVRNQPQHF.